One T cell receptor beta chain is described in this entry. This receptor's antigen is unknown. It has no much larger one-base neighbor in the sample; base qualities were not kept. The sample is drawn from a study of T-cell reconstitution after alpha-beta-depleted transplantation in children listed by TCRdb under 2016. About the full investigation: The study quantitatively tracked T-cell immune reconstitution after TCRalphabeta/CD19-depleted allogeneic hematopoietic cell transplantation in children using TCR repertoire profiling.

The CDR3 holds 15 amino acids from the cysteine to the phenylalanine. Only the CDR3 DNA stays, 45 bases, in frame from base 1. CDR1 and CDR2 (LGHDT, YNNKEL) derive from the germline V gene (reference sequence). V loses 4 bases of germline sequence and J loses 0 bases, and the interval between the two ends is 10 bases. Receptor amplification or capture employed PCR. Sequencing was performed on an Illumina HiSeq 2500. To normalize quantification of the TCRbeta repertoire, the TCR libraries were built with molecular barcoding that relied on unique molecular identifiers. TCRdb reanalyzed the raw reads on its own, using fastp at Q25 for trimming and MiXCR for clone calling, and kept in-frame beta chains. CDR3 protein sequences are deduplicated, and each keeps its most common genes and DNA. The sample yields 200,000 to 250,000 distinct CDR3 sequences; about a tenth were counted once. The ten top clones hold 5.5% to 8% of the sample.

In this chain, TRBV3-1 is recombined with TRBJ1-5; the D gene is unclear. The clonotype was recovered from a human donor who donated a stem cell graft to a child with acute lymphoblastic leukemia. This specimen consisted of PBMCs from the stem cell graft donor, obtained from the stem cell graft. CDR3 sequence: CASSLTGDSNQPQHF. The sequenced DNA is TGTGCCAGCAGCCTGACGGGAGATAGCAATCAGCCCCAGCATTTT. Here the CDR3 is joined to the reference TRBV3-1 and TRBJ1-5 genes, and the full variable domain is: DTAVSQTPKYLVTQMGNDKSIKCEQNLGHDTMYWYKQDSKKFLKIMFSYNNKELIINETVPNRFSPKSPDKAHLNLHINSLELGDSAVYFCASSLTGDSNQPQHFGDGTRLSIL.